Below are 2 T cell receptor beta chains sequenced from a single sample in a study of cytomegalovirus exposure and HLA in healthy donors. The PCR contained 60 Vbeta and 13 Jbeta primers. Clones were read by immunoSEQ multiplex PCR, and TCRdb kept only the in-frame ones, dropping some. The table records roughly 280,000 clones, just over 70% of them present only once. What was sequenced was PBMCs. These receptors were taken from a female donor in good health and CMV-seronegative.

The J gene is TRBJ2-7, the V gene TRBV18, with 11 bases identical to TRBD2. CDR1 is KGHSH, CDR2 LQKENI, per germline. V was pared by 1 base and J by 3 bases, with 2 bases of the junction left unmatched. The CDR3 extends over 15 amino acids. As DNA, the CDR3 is TGTGCCAGCTCACCACAACTAGCGGGGGTCTACGAGCAGTACTTC. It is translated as CASSPQLAGVYEQYF.

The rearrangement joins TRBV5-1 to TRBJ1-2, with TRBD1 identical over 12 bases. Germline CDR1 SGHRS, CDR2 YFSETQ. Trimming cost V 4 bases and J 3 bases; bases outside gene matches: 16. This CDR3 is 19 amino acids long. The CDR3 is CASSPSIVRDRGLHYGYTF. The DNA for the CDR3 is TGCGCCAGCAGCCCGTCTATCGTCCGGGACAGGGGGCTTCACTATGGCTACACCTTC.